The sequence of this TCR beta chain was determined in a study of cytomegalovirus exposure and HLA in healthy donors. It was with 60 Vbeta and 13 Jbeta primers that the PCR ran. TCRdb keeps only in-frame clones here, not all; method: immunoSEQ multiplex PCR. The sample gives 150,000 to 200,000 clones, 80% of which show up once; around 9.8% is in the top ten. The V gene's germline CDR1 is LNHDA and CDR2 SQIVND (reference sequence). This CDR3 contains 18 residues. Trimming at V came to 3 bases and at J to 5 bases, leaving 17 bases not matched to a gene. The clonotype was recovered from a young man in good health and CMV-seropositive. Sequencing input: PBMCs. The rearrangement joins TRBV19 to TRBJ1-2; TRBD1 matches at 8 bases. The CDR3 loop is CASSISETGTGELYGYTF. The CDR3 coding sequence is TGTGCCAGTAGTATTAGTGAAACCGGGACAGGAGAATTGTATGGCTACACCTTC.